This paragraph covers one T cell receptor (beta chain) sequence. Authors' methods: For nucleated cells, counts were estimated from reference gene primer amplification. TCRdb's copy holds only in-frame clones and misses some; the assay was immunoSEQ multiplex PCR. V and J calls and clone size are copied from that table; D and trimming were computed from the DNA. The sample lists roughly 63,000 clones; roughly 80% were seen once. This entry comes from a study of blood T cell repertoires in COVID-19. Study information: Acute and convalescent COVID-19 specimens originated in the United States, Italy and Spain. T cells, B-cell-depleted T cells, or PBMCs supplied cDNA or gDNA.

The sample was peripheral blood. This receptor was identified in a man older than 75 with acute or convalescent COVID-19.

CDR3 region: CASSDSFSGNTIYF. CDR3 DNA sequence: TGTGCCAGCAGTGACAGTTTCTCTGGAAACACCATATATTTT. The chain couples TRBV6-1 to TRBJ1-3; D gene ambiguous. CDR3 length equals 14 residues. Germline CDR1 is MNHNS and CDR2 is SASEGT. Trimming shortened V by 3 bases and J by 0 bases, and 6 bases separated the two germline ends.